Reported below is one T cell receptor beta chain. This specimen comes from a study of blood T cell repertoires in COVID-19. On the study more broadly: Acute and convalescent COVID-19 specimens originated in the United States, Italy and Spain.

The CDR3 sequence is 14 residues long. The V end lost 6 bases, the J end lost 0 bases, and 9 bases lay between the germline ends. Germline V CDR1 and CDR2: SNHLY, FYNNEI. As handled by the study authors: Reference gene primer amplification in the assay estimated nucleated cell counts. Here immunoSEQ multiplex PCR was the method, and the copy in TCRdb shows in-frame clones only, minus some. V, J and clone size were drawn from that table, and D and trimming were deduced from the DNA. The sample has 15,000 to 20,000 clones; 65% to 85% are singletons. The TCR was taken from a human donor in a cohort sampled during active COVID-19. Material for sequencing was peripheral blood. The chain carries TRBV2 and TRBJ1-5; D is unresolved. CDR3 amino acids: CASRGAGSNQPQHF. For the CDR3, the DNA is TGTGCCAGCAGGGGAGCGGGTAGCAATCAGCCCCAGCATTTT.